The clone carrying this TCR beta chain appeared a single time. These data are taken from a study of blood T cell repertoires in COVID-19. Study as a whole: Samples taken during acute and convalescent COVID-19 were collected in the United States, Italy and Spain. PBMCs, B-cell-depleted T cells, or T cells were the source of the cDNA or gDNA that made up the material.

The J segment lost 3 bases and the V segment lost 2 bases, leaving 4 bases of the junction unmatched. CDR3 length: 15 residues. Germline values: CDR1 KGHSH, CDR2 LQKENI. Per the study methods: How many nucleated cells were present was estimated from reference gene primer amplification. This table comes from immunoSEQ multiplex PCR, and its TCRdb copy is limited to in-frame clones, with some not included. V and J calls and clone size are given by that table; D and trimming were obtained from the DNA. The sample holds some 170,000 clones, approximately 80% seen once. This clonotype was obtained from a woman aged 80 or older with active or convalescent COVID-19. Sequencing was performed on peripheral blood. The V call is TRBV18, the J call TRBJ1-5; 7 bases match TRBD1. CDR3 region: CASSPDRVVNQPQHF. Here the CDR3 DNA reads TGTGCCAGCTCACCAGACAGGGTTGTCAATCAGCCCCAGCATTTT.